This T cell receptor beta chain was found in a study of blood T cell repertoires in COVID-19. Individuals in the exposed group had encountered a COVID-19 case within 2 weeks preceding study entry. CDR3 length: 14 amino acids. The germline V gene has CDR1 GTSNPN and CDR2 SVGIG (reference sequence). The V and J ends lost 3 bases and 1 base respectively, with 12 bases between them. TCRdb's copy holds only in-frame clones and misses some; the assay was immunoSEQ multiplex PCR. The sample includes 200,000 to 250,000 clones, almost 90% of them seen just once. The sample comprised PBMCs or T cells enriched from blood (not recorded which). The sequence derives from a man aged 25 to 45 who had been exposed to COVID-19. The rearrangement uses TRBV30 and TRBJ1-1; a possible D gene is TRBD1 (6 bases). CDR3 protein: CAWSWGQQNTEAFF. The CDR3 DNA follows: TGTGCCTGGAGCTGGGGGCAACAGAACACTGAAGCTTTCTTT.